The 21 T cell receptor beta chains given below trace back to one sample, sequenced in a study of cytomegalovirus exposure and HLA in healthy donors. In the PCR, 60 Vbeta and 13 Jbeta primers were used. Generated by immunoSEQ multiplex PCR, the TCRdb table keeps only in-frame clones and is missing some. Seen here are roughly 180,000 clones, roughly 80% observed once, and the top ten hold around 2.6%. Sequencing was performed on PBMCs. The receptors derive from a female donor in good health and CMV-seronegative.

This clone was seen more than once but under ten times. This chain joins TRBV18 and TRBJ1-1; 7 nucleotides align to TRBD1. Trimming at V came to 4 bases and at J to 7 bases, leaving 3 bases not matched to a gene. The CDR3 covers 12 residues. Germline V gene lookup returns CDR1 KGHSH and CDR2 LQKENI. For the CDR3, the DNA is TGTGCCAGCTCACAAGGGACAGTTGAAGCTTTCTTT. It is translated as CASSQGTVEAFF.

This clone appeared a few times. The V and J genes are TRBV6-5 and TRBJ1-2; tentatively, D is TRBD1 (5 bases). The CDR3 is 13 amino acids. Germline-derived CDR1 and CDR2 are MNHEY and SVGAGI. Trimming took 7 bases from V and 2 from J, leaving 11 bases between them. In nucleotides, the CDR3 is TGTGCCAGCACCCAGGGCGCCAACTATGGCTACACCTTC. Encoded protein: CASTQGANYGYTF.

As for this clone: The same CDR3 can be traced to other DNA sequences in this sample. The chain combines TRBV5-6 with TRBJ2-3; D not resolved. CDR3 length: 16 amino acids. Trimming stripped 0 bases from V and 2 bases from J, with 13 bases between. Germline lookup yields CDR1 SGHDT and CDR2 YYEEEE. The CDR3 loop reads CASSLERFFNTDTQYF. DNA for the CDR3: TGTGCCAGCAGCTTGGAGCGATTTTTCAACACAGATACGCAGTATTTT.

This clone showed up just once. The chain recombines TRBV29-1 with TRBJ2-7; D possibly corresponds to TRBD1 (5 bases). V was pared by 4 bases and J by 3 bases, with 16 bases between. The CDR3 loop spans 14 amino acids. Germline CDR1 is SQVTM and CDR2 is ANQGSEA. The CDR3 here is CSVGPSLTGYEQYF. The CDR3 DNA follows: TGCAGCGTTGGTCCTTCTTTAACAGGCTACGAGCAGTACTTC.

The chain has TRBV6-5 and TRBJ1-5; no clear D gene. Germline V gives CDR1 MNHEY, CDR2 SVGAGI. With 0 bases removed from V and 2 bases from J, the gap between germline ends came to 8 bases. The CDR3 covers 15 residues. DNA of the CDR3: TGTGCCAGCAGTTACTCGGGGAGAGGCAATCAGCCCCAGCATTTT. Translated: CASSYSGRGNQPQHF.

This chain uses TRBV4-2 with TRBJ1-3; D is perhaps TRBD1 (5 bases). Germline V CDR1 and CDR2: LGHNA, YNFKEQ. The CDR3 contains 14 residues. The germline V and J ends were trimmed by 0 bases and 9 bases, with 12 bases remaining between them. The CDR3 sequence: CASSQDGRESTIYF. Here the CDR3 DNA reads TGTGCCAGCAGCCAAGACGGCAGGGAAAGCACCATATATTTT.

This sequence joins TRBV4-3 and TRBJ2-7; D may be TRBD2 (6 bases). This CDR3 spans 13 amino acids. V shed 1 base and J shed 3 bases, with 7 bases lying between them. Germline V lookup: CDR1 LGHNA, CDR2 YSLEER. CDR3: CASSQARGYEQYF. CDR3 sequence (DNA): TGCGCCAGCAGCCAAGCGCGGGGCTACGAGCAGTACTTC.

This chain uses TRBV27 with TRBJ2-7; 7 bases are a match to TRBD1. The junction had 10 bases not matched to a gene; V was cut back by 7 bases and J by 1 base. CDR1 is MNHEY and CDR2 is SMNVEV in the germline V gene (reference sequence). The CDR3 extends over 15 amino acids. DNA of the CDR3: TGTGCCAGCAACCCAGTGGGGACAGCGTCCTACGAGCAGTACTTC. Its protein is CASNPVGTASYEQYF.

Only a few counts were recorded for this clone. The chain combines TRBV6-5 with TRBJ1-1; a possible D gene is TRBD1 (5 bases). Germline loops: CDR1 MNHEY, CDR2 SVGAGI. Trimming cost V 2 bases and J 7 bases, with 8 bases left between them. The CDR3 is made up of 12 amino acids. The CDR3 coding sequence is TGTGCCAGCAGTTACGGGGGAGGTGAAGCTTTCTTT. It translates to CASSYGGGEAFF.

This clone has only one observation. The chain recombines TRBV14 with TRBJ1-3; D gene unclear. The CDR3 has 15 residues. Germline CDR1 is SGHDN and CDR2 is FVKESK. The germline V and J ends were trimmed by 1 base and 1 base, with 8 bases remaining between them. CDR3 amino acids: CASSQAGVSGNTIYF. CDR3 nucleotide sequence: TGTGCCAGCAGCCAAGCCGGGGTTTCTGGAAACACCATATATTTT.

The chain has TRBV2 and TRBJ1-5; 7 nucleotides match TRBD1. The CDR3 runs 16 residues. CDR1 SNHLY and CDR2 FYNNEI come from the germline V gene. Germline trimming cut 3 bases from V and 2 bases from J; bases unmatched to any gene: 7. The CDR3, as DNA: TGTGCCAGCAGTGAGGACAGGCAGGGCGGCAATCAGCCCCAGCATTTT. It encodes CASSEDRQGGNQPQHF. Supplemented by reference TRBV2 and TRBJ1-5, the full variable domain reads EPEVTQTPSHQVTQMGQEVILRCVPISNHLYFYWYRQILGQKVEFLVSFYNNEISEKSEIFDDQFSVERPDGSNFTLKIRSTKLEDSAMYFCASSEDRQGGNQPQHFGDGTRLSIL.

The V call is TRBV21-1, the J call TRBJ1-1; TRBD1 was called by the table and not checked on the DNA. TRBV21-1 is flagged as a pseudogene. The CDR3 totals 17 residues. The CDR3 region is CASSKVPKIGTERRAFF. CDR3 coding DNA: TGTGCCAGCAGCAAAGTCCCAAAGATTGGGACAGAGAGAAGGGCTTTCTTT.

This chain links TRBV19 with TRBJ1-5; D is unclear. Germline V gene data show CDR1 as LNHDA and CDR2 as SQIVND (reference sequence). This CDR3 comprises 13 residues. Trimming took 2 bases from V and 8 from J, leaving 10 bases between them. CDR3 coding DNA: TGTGCCAGTAGTATAAGCCCTCCTGAGCCCCAGCATTTT. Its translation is CASSISPPEPQHF.

As DNA, the CDR3 is TGTGCCAGCAGCCCCGGACATATTTCCTACAATGAGCAGTTCTTC. This encodes CASSPGHISYNEQFF. The chain uses TRBV5-8 and TRBJ2-1; TRBD1 is a possible D gene (5 bases). This CDR3 comprises 15 residues. Germline V lookup: CDR1 SGHTS, CDR2 YDEGEE. V was clipped by 4 bases and J by 1 base, with 12 bases between them.

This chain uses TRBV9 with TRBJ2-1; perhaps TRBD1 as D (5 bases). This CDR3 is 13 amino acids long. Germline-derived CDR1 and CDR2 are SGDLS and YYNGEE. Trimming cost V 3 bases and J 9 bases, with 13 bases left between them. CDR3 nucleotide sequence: TGTGCCAGCAGCGCCGACAGTGGGGTTGAGCAGTTCTTC. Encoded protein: CASSADSGVEQFF.

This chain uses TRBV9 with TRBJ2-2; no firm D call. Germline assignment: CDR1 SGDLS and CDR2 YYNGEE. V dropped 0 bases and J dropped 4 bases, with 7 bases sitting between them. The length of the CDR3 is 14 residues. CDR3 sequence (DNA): TGTGCCAGCAGCGTAGTGAGTAGCACCGGGGAGCTGTTTTTT. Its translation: CASSVVSSTGELFF.

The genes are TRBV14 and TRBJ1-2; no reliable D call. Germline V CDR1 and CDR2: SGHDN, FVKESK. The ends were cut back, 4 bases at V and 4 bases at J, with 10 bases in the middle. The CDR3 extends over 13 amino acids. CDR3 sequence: CASSPQDRYGYTF. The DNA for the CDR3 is TGTGCCAGCAGCCCCCAGGATCGCTATGGCTACACCTTC.

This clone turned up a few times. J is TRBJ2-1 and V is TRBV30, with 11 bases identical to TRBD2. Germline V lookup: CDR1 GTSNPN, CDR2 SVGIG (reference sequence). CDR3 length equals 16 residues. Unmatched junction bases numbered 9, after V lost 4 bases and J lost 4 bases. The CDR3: CAWTHRGLAAYNEQFF. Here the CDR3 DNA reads TGTGCCTGGACCCACAGGGGACTAGCGGCTTACAATGAGCAGTTCTTC.

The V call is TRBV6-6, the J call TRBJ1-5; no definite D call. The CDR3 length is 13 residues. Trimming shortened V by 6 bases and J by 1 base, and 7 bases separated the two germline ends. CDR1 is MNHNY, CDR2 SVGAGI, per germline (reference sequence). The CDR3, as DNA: TGTGCCAGCAGCGGAGGGAGCAATCAGCCCCAGCATTTT. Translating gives CASSGGSNQPQHF.

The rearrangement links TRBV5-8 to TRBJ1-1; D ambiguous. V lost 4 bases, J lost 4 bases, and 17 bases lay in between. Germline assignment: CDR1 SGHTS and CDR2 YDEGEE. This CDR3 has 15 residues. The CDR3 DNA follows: TGTGCCAGCAGCGCGGGGAGGCTCGCGGGCACTGAAGCTTTCTTT. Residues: CASSAGRLAGTEAFF.

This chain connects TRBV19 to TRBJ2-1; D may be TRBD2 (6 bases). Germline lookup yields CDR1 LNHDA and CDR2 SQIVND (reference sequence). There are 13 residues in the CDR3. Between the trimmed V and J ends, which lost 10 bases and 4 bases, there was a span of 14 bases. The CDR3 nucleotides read TGTGCCACCTCGGAGGGGTTTTACAATGAGCAGTTCTTC. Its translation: CATSEGFYNEQFF.